A single sample gave rise to the 26 T cell receptor beta chains below, sequenced in a study of Ad26.COV2.S vaccination and SARS-CoV-2 variants. Some clones are missing from TCRdb's copy, which holds only in-frame ones; the method was immunoSEQ multiplex PCR. The sample shows 360,000 or so clones, around nine tenths of them seen only once. Treatment of the sample: approximately 18 received Ad26.COV2.S at low or high dose, single or two shots; roughly 5 received placebo; per-sample allocation not given. Each sample was drawn 63 days after the first injection (of vaccine or placebo). The specimen was peripheral blood, collected in a trial of Ad26.COV2.S vaccine versus placebo. Receptor source: a person aged 18 to 65 who received the Ad26.COV2.S COVID-19 vaccine or a placebo.

The chain combines TRBV6-2 or TRBV6-3 with TRBJ2-1; D gene unclear. V was pared by 4 bases and J by 0 bases, with 16 bases between. Germline V CDR1 and CDR2: MNHEY, SVGEGT. The CDR3 sequence is 17 residues long. The chain's CDR3 is CASSFVTASFSYNEQFF. CDR3 coding DNA: TGTGCCAGCAGTTTCGTAACAGCGTCTTTCTCCTACAATGAGCAGTTCTTC.

This clone showed up just a few times. The chain is built from TRBV12-3 or TRBV12-4 and TRBJ2-1; D call uncertain. The CDR3 loop spans 11 amino acids. V was clipped by 3 bases and J by 3 bases, with 0 bases between them. CDR3 in amino acids: CASSFYNEQFF. As DNA, the CDR3 is TGTGCCAGCAGTTTCTACAATGAGCAGTTCTTC.

The rearrangement links TRBV19 to TRBJ2-7; 9 positions match TRBD1. J gave up 2 bases and V 1 base, and 3 bases lay outside the gene matches. The CDR3 is 15 amino acids. CDR1 and CDR2 (germline): LNHDA, SQIVND (reference sequence). The CDR3: CASSIAGQGPYEQYF. CDR3 DNA: TGTGCCAGTAGTATAGCGGGACAGGGACCCTACGAGCAGTACTTC. Full variable domain (remainder filled in from reference TRBV19 and TRBJ2-7): DGGITQSPKYLFRKEGQNVTLSCEQNLNHDAMYWYRQDPGQGLRLIYYSQIVNDFQKGDIAEGYSVSREKKESFPLTVTSAQKNPTAFYLCASSIAGQGPYEQYFGPGTRLTVT.

CDR3: CASGLADRSTQLRRGLHF. In DNA form, the CDR3 reads TGTGCTAGTGGTTTGGCAGATCGATCGACACAGCTACGTAGGGGCCTCCACTTT. The genes are TRBV12-5 and TRBJ1-6; a weak D match, TRBD1 (5 bases). The CDR3 has 18 residues. Deletions cut 1 base from V and 15 bases from J, with 28 bases between. The germline gives CDR1 LGHNT, CDR2 FRNRAP.

This clone was found once. The chain has TRBV15 and TRBJ1-5, with D unresolved. The CDR3 is made up of 13 amino acids. Germline V gene data show CDR1 as LNHNV and CDR2 as YYDKDF (reference sequence). V shed 0 bases and J shed 6 bases, with 6 bases lying between them. Here the CDR3 DNA reads TGTGCCACCAGCAGAGATCAGAGTCAGCCCCAGCATTTT. Its translation is CATSRDQSQPQHF.

The chain carries TRBV19 and TRBJ1-1; maybe TRBD1 (5 bases). The CDR3 runs to 15 residues. The germline CDR1 and CDR2 sequences are LNHDA and SQIVND (reference sequence). V was pared by 1 base and J by 4 bases, with 13 bases between. The CDR3: CASSIGAGVVTEAFF. CDR3 DNA sequence: TGTGCCAGTAGTATAGGAGCGGGGGTGGTCACTGAAGCTTTCTTT.

The V call is TRBV7-6, the J call TRBJ2-1, with no clear D. The CDR3 consists of 14 residues. Per the germline V gene, CDR1 is SGHVS and CDR2 is FNYEAQ. Trimming took 5 bases from V and 8 from J, leaving 16 bases between them. Here the CDR3 reads CASSPWTLGDEQFF. The CDR3 region has the DNA TGTGCCAGCAGCCCCTGGACCCTTGGGGATGAGCAGTTCTTC.

The rearrangement joins TRBV24-1 to TRBJ2-2; 9 positions agree with TRBD1. The V segment lost 3 bases and the J segment 4 bases; nucleotides outside the gene matches: 5. This CDR3 spans 16 amino acids. In germline, CDR1 is KGHDR, CDR2 SFDVKD. The CDR3 nucleotides read TGTGCCACCAGTGATGCTGGGACAGGGACCACCGGGGAGCTGTTTTTT. The encoded protein is CATSDAGTGTTGELFF.

The chain couples TRBV10-3 to TRBJ1-1; the match to TRBD1 covers 9 bases. CDR1 is ENHRY, CDR2 SYGVKD, per germline. The CDR3 sequence is 14 residues long. With 10 bases clipped from V and 5 bases from J, the junction kept 11 bases outside the gene matches. The CDR3 sequence is CATKGTGMLTEAFF. In DNA, the CDR3 is TGTGCCACGAAGGGGACAGGGATGTTAACTGAAGCTTTCTTT.

The chain employs TRBV11-2 and TRBJ1-2; D is undetermined. Deletions cut 1 base from V and 0 bases from J, with 18 bases between. This CDR3 contains 18 residues. Germline V CDR1 and CDR2: SGHAT, FQNNGV. The CDR3 nucleotides are TGTGCCAGCAGCTTAGCTCCGACGGGTAGAAGGACTAACTATGGCTACACCTTC. Translating gives CASSLAPTGRRTNYGYTF.

The chain uses TRBV28 and TRBJ2-7; 10 bases line up with TRBD1. The CDR3 covers 19 residues. Germline-derived CDR1 and CDR2 are MDHEN and SYDVKM. The J segment lost 4 bases and the V segment lost 5 bases, leaving 20 bases of the junction unmatched. CDR3 coding DNA: TGTGCCAGCAGTCTCCAGACAGGGGGCCCCGAACAAAGAAGGTACGAGCAGTACTTC. Amino acids: CASSLQTGGPEQRRYEQYF.

The chain combines TRBV9 with TRBJ2-3; D uncertain. CDR3 size: 15 residues. Germline assignment: CDR1 SGDLS and CDR2 YYNGEE. Trimming shortened V by 0 bases and J by 0 bases, and 8 bases separated the two germline ends. CDR3 loop: CASSVGPTSTDTQYF. The CDR3 DNA follows: TGTGCCAGCAGCGTAGGCCCCACTAGCACAGATACGCAGTATTTT.

The chain uses TRBV4-2 and TRBJ1-1; weak D call: TRBD1 (5 bases). CDR3 length equals 13 residues. Trimming took off 7 bases at V and 5 bases at J, with 14 bases between the two ends. The germline V gene encodes CDR1 LGHNA and CDR2 YNFKEQ. The CDR3 protein is CASTNLGGTEAFF. The DNA for the CDR3 is TGTGCCAGCACCAACCTGGGGGGAACTGAAGCTTTCTTT.

This clone was counted between two and nine times. The chain carries TRBV10-3 and TRBJ2-7; 9 nucleotides agree with TRBD1. The V gene's germline CDR1 is ENHRY and CDR2 SYGVKD. The CDR3 extends over 14 amino acids. V was clipped by 4 bases and J by 2 bases; unmatched bases: 3. The CDR3: CAISGQGGTYEQYF. The CDR3 DNA reads as TGTGCCATCAGTGGACAGGGGGGAACCTACGAGCAGTACTTC.

The chain is built from TRBV5-1 and TRBJ1-4, with D possibly TRBD1 on 5 matching bases. Trimming cost V 8 bases and J 5 bases, with 10 bases left between them. Germline CDR1 SGHRS, CDR2 YFSETQ. The CDR3 is 12 amino acids. The CDR3 DNA reads TGCGCCAGAAAAGGGGTGAATGAAAAACTGTTTTTT. Translated: CARKGVNEKLFF.

The V and J genes are TRBV30 and TRBJ1-4; D remains ambiguous. Trimming left V 2 bases short and J 8 bases short, with 9 bases between. In germline, CDR1 is GTSNPN, CDR2 SVGIG (reference sequence). The CDR3 runs 12 residues. The CDR3 DNA sequence: TGTGCCTGGAGTCGTGATGGGGAAAAACTGTTTTTT. Residues: CAWSRDGEKLFF. Full variable domain (remainder filled in from reference TRBV30 and TRBJ1-4): SQTIHQWPATLVQPVGSPLSLECTVEGTSNPNLYWYRQAAGRGLQLLFYSVGIGQISSEVPQNLSASRPQDRQFILSSKKLLLSDSGFYLCAWSRDGEKLFFGSGTQLSVL.

This clone appeared a single time. This sequence joins TRBV19 and TRBJ1-2; 7 bases align to TRBD1. The CDR3 sequence is 15 residues long. Losses at the gene ends were 10 bases for V and 3 bases for J; bases not matched to a gene: 14. From germline, CDR1 is LNHDA and CDR2 SQIVND (reference sequence). CDR3 DNA: TGTGCCACCTCCGGGACAGCTATATGGGACTATGGCTACACCTTC. Its translation is CATSGTAIWDYGYTF.

The genes are TRBV19 and TRBJ2-2; D uncertain. From germline, CDR1 is LNHDA and CDR2 SQIVND (reference sequence). The CDR3 extends over 14 amino acids. Trimming took 1 base from V and 1 from J, leaving 4 bases between them. In DNA, the CDR3 is TGTGCCAGTAGTATAGGGGGGAACACCGGGGAGCTGTTTTTT. Protein sequence: CASSIGGNTGELFF.

The chain employs TRBV7-9 and TRBJ1-1; D is unclear. The germline CDR1 and CDR2 sequences are SEHNR and FQNEAQ (reference sequence). The CDR3 is 13 residues long. The V end was cut by 2 bases, the J end by 1 base, with 5 bases between. In DNA, the CDR3 is TGTGCCAGCAGCTTACCACAGAACACTGAAGCTTTCTTT. Translated, it gives CASSLPQNTEAFF.

This rearrangement joins TRBV19 to TRBJ2-7; TRBD1 matches at 11 bases. The CDR3 is 15 residues long. The germline V gene has CDR1 LNHDA and CDR2 SQIVND (reference sequence). V lost 3 bases to trimming and J lost 3 bases; unmatched junction nucleotides: 4. The CDR3 DNA reads as TGTGCCAGTAGTATGAGCGGGACAGGGGGCTACGAGCAGTACTTC. Encoded protein: CASSMSGTGGYEQYF.

The V and J genes are TRBV19 and TRBJ2-7; TRBD2 is a possible D gene (6 bases). CDR1 and CDR2 (germline): LNHDA, SQIVND (reference sequence). V lost 5 bases and J 1 base, leaving 21 bases between the germline ends. This CDR3 contains 17 residues. The CDR3 region is CASSSKKTGLESYEQYF. DNA of the CDR3: TGTGCCAGTAGTTCGAAGAAAACGGGACTCGAATCCTACGAGCAGTACTTC.

DNA of the CDR3: TGTGCCAGCAGCTTAGTAGGGGGCGGGAACACAGATACGCAGTATTTT. Translated: CASSLVGGGNTDTQYF. V gene TRBV7-2 combines with J gene TRBJ2-3; the D gene is possibly TRBD1 (7 bases). This CDR3 is 16 amino acids long. CDR1 and CDR2 (germline): SGHTA, FQGNSA. The V end was cut by 1 base, the J end by 2 bases, with 13 bases between.

The chain carries TRBV6-1 and TRBJ2-5, with a weak D call TRBD2 (6 bases). Trimming shortened V by 2 bases and J by 5 bases, and 18 bases separated the two germline ends. Germline V lookup: CDR1 MNHNS, CDR2 SASEGT. This CDR3 region has 16 residues. DNA for the CDR3: TGTGCCAGCAGTGAACCCCAAAAGGTTGCGGGGGAGACCCAGTACTTC. Its translation is CASSEPQKVAGETQYF.

The V call is TRBV29-1, the J call TRBJ2-7; no reliable D call. The CDR3 consists of 10 residues. The V gene lost 0 bases and the J gene lost 6 bases, with 3 bases spanning the gap. The germline V gene encodes CDR1 SQVTM and CDR2 ANQGSEA. CDR3 DNA: TGCAGCGTTGAAGAACGCGAGCAGTACTTC. It encodes CSVEEREQYF.

This clone was observed once. This chain uses TRBV18 with TRBJ1-5, with D perhaps matching TRBD1 (5 bases). CDR1 KGHSH and CDR2 LQKENI come from the germline V gene. V lost 6 bases and J 5 bases, leaving 17 bases between the germline ends. This CDR3 is 15 amino acids long. The CDR3 region is CASSKAQGVDQPQHF. In DNA, the CDR3 is TGTGCCAGCTCCAAAGCACAAGGGGTGGATCAGCCCCAGCATTTT.

The chain has TRBV6-2 or TRBV6-3 and TRBJ1-1, with no clear D. Per the germline V gene, CDR1 is MNHEY and CDR2 is SVGEGT. This CDR3 has 13 residues. Trimming cost V 6 bases and J 3 bases, with 11 bases left between them. CDR3 nucleotide sequence: TGTGCCAGCAGCCTAGACCCGGACACTGAAGCTTTCTTT. It translates to CASSLDPDTEAFF.